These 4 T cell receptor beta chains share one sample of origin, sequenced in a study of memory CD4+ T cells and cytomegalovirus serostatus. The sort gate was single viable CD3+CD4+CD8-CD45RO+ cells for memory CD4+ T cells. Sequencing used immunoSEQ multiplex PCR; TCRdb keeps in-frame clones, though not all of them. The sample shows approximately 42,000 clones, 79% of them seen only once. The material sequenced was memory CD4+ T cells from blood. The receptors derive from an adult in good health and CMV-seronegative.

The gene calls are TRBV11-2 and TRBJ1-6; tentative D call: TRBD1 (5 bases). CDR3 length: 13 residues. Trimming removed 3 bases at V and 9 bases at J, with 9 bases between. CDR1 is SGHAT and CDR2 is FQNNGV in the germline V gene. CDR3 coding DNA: TGTGCCAGCAGCTTCACTAGGGGTTCACCCCTCCACTTT. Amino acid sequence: CASSFTRGSPLHF.

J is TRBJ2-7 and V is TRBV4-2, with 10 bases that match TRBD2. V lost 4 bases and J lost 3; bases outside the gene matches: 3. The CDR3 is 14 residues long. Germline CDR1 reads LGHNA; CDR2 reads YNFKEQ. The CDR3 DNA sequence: TGTGCCAGCAGCCGAGGACTAGCGGACTACGAGCAGTACTTC. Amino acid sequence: CASSRGLADYEQYF.

The CDR3 is CASSPRDSFNYGYTF. CDR3 coding DNA: TGTGCCAGCAGCCCGCGGGACAGCTTTAACTATGGCTACACCTTC. The rearrangement uses TRBV7-2 and TRBJ1-2, with 7 bases fitting TRBD1. The CDR3 is 15 residues long. Germline CDR1 is SGHTA and CDR2 is FQGNSA. The junction had 7 bases not matched to a gene; V was cut back by 5 bases and J by 1 base.

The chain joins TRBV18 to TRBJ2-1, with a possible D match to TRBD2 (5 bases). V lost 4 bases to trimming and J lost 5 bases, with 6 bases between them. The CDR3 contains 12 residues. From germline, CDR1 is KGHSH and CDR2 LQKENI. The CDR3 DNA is TGTGCCAGCTCACAGAGGGACAATGAGCAGTTCTTC. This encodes CASSQRDNEQFF. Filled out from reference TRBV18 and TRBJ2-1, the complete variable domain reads NAGVMQNPRHLVRRRGQEARLRCSPMKGHSHVYWYRQLPEEGLKFMVYLQKENIIDESGMPKERFSAEFPKEGPSILRIQQVVRGDSAAYFCASSQRDNEQFFGPGTRLTVL.